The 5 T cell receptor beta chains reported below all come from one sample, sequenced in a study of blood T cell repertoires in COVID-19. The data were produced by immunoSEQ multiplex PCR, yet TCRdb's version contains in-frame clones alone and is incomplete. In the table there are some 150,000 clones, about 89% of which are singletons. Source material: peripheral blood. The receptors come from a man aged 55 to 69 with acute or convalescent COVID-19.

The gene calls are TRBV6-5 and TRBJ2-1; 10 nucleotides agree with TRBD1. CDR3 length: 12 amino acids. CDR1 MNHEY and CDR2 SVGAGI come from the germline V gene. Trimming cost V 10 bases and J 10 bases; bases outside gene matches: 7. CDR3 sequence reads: CATRQGAEEQFF. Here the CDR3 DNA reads TGTGCCACAAGACAGGGGGCGGAGGAGCAGTTCTTC.

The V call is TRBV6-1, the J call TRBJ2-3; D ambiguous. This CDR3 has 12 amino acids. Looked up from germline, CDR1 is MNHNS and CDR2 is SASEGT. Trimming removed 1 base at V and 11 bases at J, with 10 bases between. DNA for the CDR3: TGTGCCAGCAGTGAAGGGTCAGTACGGCAGTATTTT. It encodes CASSEGSVRQYF.

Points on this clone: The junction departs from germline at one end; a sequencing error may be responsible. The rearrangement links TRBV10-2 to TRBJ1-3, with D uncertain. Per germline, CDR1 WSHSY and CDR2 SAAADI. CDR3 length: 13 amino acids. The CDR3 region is CASSESSVNTIYF. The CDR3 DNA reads TGCGCCAGCAGTGAGTCATCTGTAAACACCATATATTTT.

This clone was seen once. For the CDR3, the DNA is TGTGCCACCAGCAGGGACAGGGGAGGCAACACTGAAGCTTTCTTT. This codes for CATSRDRGGNTEAFF. The rearrangement uses TRBV15 and TRBJ1-1; 9 nucleotides match TRBD1. CDR3 length equals 15 residues. The trim removed 3 bases at V and 2 bases at J, leaving 4 bases unmatched. Germline V gives CDR1 LNHNV, CDR2 YYDKDF (reference sequence).

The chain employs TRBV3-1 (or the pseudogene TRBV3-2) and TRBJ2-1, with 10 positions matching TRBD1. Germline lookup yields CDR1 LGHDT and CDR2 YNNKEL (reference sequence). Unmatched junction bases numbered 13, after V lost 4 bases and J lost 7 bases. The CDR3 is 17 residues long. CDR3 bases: TGTGCCAGCAGCCTAACCAAGACAGGGGGCTGGGGGAATGAGCAGTTCTTC. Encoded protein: CASSLTKTGGWGNEQFF.